This T cell receptor (beta chain) was recorded in a study of beta chain features in type 1 diabetes (dated by TCRdb to between 2017 and 2018). Turning to the overall study: No differences in mean age, gender distribution, total cell number or subset yield were found between patients and healthy donors. A total of about 99,000,000 sorted cells were examined across all samples, and RNA yield correlated strongly with the number of cells per subset. The study compared the TCRB repertoires of sorted circulating CD4+ T cell subsets in recently diagnosed type 1 diabetes patients with those in matched healthy donors. Whereas all 30 or so donors provided naive and central memory subsets, regulatory and stem cell-like memory subsets were isolated from just 8 patients and about eight healthy donors.

From each donor, a single peripheral blood sample of about 110 mL on average was drawn into heparinised tubes. A BD FACSAria II and a panel including CD45RO, CCR7, CD25, CD127, CD95 and CD27 were used to sort naive, central memory, regulatory and stem cell-like memory CD4+ T cells. Every sorted population had a purity above 95%. PBMCs were separated immediately by Lymphoprep density gradient centrifugation and were stained directly, without being cultured. So that batch effects would be minimized, each experiment stained and sorted samples in pairs, pairing one healthy donor with one patient. As concerns this clone: What antigen it recognizes has not been identified. Base qualities are not provided; no much larger clone lies one nucleotide away.

What the study reported, not specific to this receptor: Naive, central memory and regulatory TCRB repertoires appeared to be more alike among patients than among healthy donors. Because cDNA rather than genomic DNA was sequenced, highly expressing activated cells could have been over-represented, although no difference in activation and CD3 levels was found between groups. A moderate but significant shortening of TCRB CDR3 length was observed in type 1 diabetes patients in all four CD4+ subsets. At VDJ recombination sites, type 1 diabetes patients had fewer insertions and more deleted nucleotides, which implies abnormalities in thymic rearrangement. PCR might favor shorter templates, but patient and control samples were amplified and corrected together, so any skew would affect both groups equally. Only small numbers of individuals were included in the HLA sub-analyses, which left unresolved whether HLA type had any influence on TCRB rearrangement.

The entire amount of isolated RNA was reverse transcribed using the High Capacity cDNA Reverse Transcription Kit, so the sequenced TCRB transcripts were expressed ones. Deep immunoSEQ sequencing was performed on naive, central memory and regulatory T cell samples, with an average of approximately 3.9 million total reads per sample. Sorted cells were lysed in RLT buffer, and RNA was extracted using DNase-treated RNeasy Micro or Mini kits according to cell number. To prevent cross-contamination, each cell subset was processed individually, whereas patient and healthy donor samples were processed jointly. TCRB sequences were amplified from cDNA with the immunoSEQ multiplex PCR, producing 87-bp fragments spanning the CDR3 region. Amplicons were sequenced on the Illumina HiSeq platform. Concerning the study's data processing: Synthetic template baselines were used to correct PCR bias computationally, reads within Hamming distance 2 were collapsed, and singletons that could not be merged were discarded. Reads were aligned against IMGT so that V, D and J genes, CDR3 length and insertions or deletions at six rearrangement sites could be assigned. Within each subset, clonotype counts were normalized to the number of sorted cells before true diversity and Gini coefficients were calculated with the tcR R package. Repertoire sharing was quantified using the overlap coefficient calculated on TCRB nucleotide sequences. The immuneACCESS repertoire file appears here via TCRdb, limited to in-frame rearrangements. These files lack a portion of the clones; in checked studies, under half of the deficit traces to unresolved V genes, and the cause of the others is not known. That table gives V, J and clone size, and the DNA gave D and trimming. The table for this sample lists almost 350,000 clones; approximately 8% of them were counted only once. The biggest ten clones account for 0.44% of the sample.

The origin of this receptor is a woman under 30 in good health. Sequenced: central memory CD4+ T cells from blood.

In nucleotides, the sequence is TGTGCCAGTAGTGCAAGCCAAGGGCAAGAGACCCAGTACTTC. It is translated as CASSASQGQETQYF. The chain links TRBV19 with TRBJ2-5; too little of a D gene remains to name it. The trim is 5 bases for V and 2 bases for J, with a gap of 12 bases between the germline ends. Reading the germline V gene (reference sequence) gives CDR1 LNHDA and CDR2 SQIVND. The CDR3, from cysteine to phenylalanine, totals 14 residues. CDR3 DNA is the only sequence kept; it has 42 bases, read in frame from the first base.